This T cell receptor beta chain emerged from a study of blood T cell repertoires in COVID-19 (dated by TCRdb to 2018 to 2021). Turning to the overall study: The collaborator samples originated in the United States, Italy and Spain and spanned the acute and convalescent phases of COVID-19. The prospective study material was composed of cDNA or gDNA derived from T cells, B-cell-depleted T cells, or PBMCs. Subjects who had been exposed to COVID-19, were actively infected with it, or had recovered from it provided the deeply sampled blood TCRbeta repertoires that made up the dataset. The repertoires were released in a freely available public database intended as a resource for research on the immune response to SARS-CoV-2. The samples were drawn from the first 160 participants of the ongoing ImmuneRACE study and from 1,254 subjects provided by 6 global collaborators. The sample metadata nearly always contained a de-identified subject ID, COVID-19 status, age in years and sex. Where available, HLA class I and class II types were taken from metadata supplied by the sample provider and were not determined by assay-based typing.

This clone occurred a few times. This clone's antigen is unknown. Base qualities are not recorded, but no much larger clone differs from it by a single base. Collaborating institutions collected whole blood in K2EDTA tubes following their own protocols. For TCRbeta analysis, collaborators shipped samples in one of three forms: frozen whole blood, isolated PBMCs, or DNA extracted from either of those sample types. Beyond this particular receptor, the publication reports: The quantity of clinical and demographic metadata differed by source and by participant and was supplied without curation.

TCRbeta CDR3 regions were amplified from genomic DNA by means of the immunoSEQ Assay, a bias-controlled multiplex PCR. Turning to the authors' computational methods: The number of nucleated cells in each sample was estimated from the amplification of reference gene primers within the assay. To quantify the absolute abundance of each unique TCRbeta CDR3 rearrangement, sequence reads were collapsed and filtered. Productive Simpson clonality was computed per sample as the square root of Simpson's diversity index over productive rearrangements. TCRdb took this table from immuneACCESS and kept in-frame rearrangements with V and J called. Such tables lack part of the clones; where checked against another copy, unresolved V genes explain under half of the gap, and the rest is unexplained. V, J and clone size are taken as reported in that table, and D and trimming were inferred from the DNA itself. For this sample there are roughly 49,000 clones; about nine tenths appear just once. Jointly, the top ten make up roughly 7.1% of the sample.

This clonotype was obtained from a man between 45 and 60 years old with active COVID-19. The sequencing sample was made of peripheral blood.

The nucleotide sequence is given as TGTGCCAGCAGCCCGGCGGGAGGGCCCCACGAGCAGTACTTC. It translates to CASSPAGGPHEQYF. Recombination connected TRBV7-6 to TRBJ2-7; 9 nucleotides in the junction match TRBD2. There are 14 amino acids in the CDR3, from cysteine to phenylalanine inclusive. The entry retains the CDR3 DNA only, 42 bases that are in frame from base 1. Per the germline V gene, SGHVS is the CDR1 and FNYEAQ is the CDR2. V trim: 5 bases; J trim: 5 bases; unmatched bases: 7.